A single T cell receptor (beta chain) is shown here with its context. The antigen is unknown. The data derive from a study of T cell responses to AZD1222 COVID-19 vaccine. Findings and limits, study-wide: At baseline, just 5 or 6 AZD1222 recipients tested seropositive. Donor demographics were predominantly white British with a female majority; clonal diversity may be underestimated. Repertoires were obtained solely post-peak T cell response.

The protocol was immunoSEQ multiplex PCR, while the TCRdb copy is restricted to in-frame clones and leaves out a portion. This sample yields around 120,000 clones, of which around 89% are seen a single time; about 3.5% belongs to the top ten. The CDR3 runs 14 residues. CDR1 is LGHDT and CDR2 is YNNKEL in the germline V gene (reference sequence). V lost 0 bases to trimming and J lost 8 bases; unmatched junction nucleotides: 2. The sequenced sample was peripheral blood, obtained on day 0 of AZD1222 vaccination. The TCR originated in an adult in good health. The chain carries TRBV3-1 (or the pseudogene TRBV3-2) and TRBJ1-2, with TRBD1 matching over 11 bases. CDR3 nucleotides: TGTGCCAGCAGCCAAGACCGGACAGGGGGCGGCTACACCTTC. Its translation: CASSQDRTGGGYTF.